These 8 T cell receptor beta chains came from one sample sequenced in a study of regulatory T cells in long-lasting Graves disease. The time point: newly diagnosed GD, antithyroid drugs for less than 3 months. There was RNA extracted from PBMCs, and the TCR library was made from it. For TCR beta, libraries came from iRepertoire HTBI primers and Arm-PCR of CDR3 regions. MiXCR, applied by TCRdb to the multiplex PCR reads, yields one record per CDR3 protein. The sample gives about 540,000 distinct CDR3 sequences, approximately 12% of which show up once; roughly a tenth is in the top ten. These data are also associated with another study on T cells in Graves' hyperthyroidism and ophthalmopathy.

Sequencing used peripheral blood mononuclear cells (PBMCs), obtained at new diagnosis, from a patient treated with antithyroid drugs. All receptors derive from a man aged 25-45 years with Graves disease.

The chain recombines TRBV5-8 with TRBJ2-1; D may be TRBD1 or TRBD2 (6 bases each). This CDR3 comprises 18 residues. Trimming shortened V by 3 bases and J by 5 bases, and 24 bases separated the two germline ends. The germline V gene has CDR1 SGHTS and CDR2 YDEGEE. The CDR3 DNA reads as TGTGCCAGCAGCTCACCAGGGGCTGGAGCGGGTGGGGACAATGAGCAGTTCTTC. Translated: CASSSPGAGAGGDNEQFF. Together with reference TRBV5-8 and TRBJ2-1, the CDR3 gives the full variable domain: EAGVTQSPTHLIKTRGQQATLRCSPISGHTSVYWYQQALGLGLQFLLWYDEGEERNRGNFPPRFSGRQFPNYSSELNVNALELEDSALYLCASSSPGAGAGGDNEQFFGPGTRLTVL.

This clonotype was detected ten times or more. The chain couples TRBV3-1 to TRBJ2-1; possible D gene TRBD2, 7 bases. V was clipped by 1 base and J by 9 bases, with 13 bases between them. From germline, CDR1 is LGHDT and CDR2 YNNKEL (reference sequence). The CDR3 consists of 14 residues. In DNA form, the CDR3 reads TGTGCCAGCAGCCAAGGGGCAAGGGGGGGTGAGCAGTTCTTC. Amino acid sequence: CASSQGARGGEQFF.

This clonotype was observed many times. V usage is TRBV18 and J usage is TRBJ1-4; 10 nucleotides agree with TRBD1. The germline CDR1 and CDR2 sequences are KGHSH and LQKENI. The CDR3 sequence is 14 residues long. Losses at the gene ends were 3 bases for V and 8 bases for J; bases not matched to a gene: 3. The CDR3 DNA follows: TGTGCCAGCTCACCGGGACAGGGGAGCGAAAAACTGTTTTTT. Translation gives CASSPGQGSEKLFF.

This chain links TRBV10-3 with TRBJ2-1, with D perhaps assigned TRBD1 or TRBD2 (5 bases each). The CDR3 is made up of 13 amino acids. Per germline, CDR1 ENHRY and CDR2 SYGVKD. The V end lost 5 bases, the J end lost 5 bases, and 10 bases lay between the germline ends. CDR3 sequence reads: CAISPRGDNEQFF. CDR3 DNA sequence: TGTGCCATCAGTCCGAGGGGAGACAATGAGCAGTTCTTC.

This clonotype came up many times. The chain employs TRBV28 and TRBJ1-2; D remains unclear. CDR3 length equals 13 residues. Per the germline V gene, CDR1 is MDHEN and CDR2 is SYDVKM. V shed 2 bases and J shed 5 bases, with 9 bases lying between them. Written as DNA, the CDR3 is TGTGCCAGCAGTTTACGGGCTCTTTATGGCTACACCTTC. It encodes CASSLRALYGYTF.

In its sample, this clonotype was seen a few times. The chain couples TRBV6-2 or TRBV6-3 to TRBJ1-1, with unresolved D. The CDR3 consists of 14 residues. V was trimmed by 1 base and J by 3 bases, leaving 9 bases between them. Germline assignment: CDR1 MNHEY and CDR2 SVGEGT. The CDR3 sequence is CASSYWSTHTEAFF. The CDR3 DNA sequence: TGTGCCAGCAGTTACTGGTCCACTCACACTGAAGCTTTCTTT.

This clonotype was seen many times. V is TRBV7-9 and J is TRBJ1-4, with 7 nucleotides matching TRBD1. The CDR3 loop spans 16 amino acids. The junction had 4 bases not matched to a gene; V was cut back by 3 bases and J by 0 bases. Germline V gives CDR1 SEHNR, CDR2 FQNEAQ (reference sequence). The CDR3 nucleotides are TGTGCCAGCAGCTTGGGACAGACAACAACTAATGAAAAACTGTTTTTT. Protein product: CASSLGQTTTNEKLFF.

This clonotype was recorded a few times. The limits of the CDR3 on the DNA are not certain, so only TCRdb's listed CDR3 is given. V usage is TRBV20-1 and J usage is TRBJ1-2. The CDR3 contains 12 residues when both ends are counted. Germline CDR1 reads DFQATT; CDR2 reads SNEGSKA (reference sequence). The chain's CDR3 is CSAIFLDYGCTF.